This is a list of T cell receptor beta chains from one sample in a study of blood T cells in healthy people across ages. TCRdb re-called the 5' RACE reads with MiXCR, one entry per CDR3 protein. The table has about 900,000 distinct CDR3 sequences, about 62% seen once. Sequencing was carried out using blood. All receptors come from a man aged 25 to 45 in good health. Both conserved end residues are trimmed from each CDR3.

>TRBV11-2
ASSLIAGSGGELF
>TRBV29-1
SAGGPGQGGNGHNEQF
>TRBV28
ASSQGHEDINEQF
>TRBV9
ASSVHRSWGETQY
>TRBV10-3
AISESGTGNTGELF
>TRBV6-1
ASSEQGSNTEAF
>TRBV7-2
ASSQGAYEQY
>TRBV7-8
ASSFPQGGDTEAF
>TRBV7-2
ASSLVAGHYGYT
>TRBV5-1
ASSPAAGILGGGYT
>TRBV27
ASSFSRANEKLF
>TRBV7-2
ASSLNGAREKLF